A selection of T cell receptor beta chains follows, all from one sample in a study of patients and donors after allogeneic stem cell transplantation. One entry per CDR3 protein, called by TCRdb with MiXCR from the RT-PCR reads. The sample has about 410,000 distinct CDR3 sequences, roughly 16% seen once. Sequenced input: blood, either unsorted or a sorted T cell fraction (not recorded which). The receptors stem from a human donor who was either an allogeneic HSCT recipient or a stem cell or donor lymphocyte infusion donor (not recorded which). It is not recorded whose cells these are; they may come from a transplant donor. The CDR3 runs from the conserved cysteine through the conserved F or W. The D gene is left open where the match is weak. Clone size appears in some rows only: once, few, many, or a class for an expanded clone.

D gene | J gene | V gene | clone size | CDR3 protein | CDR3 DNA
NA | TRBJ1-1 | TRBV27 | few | CASSLWGDMNTEAFF | TGTGCCAGCAGTTTATGGGGGGATATGAACACTGAAGCTTTCTTT
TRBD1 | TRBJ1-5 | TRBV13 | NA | CASSSQGGQPQHF | TGTGCCAGCAGCTCACAGGGGGGCCAGCCCCAGCATTTT
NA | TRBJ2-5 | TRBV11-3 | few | CASSSRADKETQYF | TGTGCCAGCAGCTCGAGAGCGGACAAAGAGACCCAGTACTTC
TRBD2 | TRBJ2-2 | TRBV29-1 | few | CSVGTSGNGGELFF | TGCAGCGTGGGGACTAGCGGGAATGGCGGGGAGCTGTTTTTT
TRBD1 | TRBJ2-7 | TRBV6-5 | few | CASRTGNEQYF | TGTGCCAGCCGGACAGGGAACGAGCAGTACTTC
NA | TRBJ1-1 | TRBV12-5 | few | CASGLDGNTEAFF | TGTGCTAGTGGTTTAGATGGGAACACTGAAGCTTTCTTT
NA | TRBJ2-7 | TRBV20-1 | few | CSASSNYEQYF | TGCAGTGCTAGTTCTAACTACGAGCAGTACTTC
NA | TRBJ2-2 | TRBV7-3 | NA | CASRSGVTGELFF | TGTGCCAGCCGGTCGGGGGTAACCGGGGAGCTGTTTTTT
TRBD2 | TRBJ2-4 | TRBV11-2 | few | CASSSYSGGADKNIQYF | TGTGCCAGCAGCTCCTATAGCGGGGGGGCCGACAAAAACATTCAGTACTTC
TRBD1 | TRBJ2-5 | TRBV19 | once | CAGRSTGGWETQYF | TGTGCCGGGCGAAGCACAGGGGGGTGGGAGACCCAGTACTTC
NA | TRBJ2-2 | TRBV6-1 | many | CASSQRLVGIAGELFF | TGTGCCAGCAGTCAACGACTAGTGGGCATTGCCGGGGAGCTGTTTTTT
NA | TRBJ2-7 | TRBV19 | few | CASSGGRGSYEQYF | TGTGCCAGTAGTGGAGGTCGAGGCTCCTACGAGCAGTACTTC
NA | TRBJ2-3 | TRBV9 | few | CASSVAGKSDTQYF | TGTGCCAGCAGCGTAGCGGGGAAATCAGATACGCAGTATTTT
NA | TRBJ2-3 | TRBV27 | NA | CASSTWAGTDTQYF | TGTGCCAGCAGTACATGGGCGGGCACAGATACGCAGTATTTT
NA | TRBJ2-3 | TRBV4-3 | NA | CASSQVRGGSTDTQYF | TGCGCCAGCAGCCAAGTTAGGGGCGGAAGCACAGATACGCAGTATTTT
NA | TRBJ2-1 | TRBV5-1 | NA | CASSLARGGRGSPWDEQFF | TGCGCCAGCAGCTTGGCCAGAGGGGGGAGGGGCTCTCCTTGGGATGAGCAGTTCTTC
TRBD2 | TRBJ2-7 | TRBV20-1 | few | CSAQGLAGGSVGEQYF | TGCAGTGCCCAGGGTCTAGCGGGAGGATCCGTAGGGGAGCAGTACTTC
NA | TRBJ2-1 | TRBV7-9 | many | CASTARLLTYNEQFF | TGTGCCAGCACCGCGAGGCTCTTGACCTACAATGAGCAGTTCTTC
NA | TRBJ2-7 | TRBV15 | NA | CATLGPPAYEQYF | TGTGCCACCTTAGGACCACCCGCCTACGAGCAGTACTTC
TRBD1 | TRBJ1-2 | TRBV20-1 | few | CSARDSRGGHGYTF | TGCAGTGCTAGAGATTCCCGAGGGGGCCATGGCTACACCTTC
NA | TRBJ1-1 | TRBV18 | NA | CASSELGANTEAFF | TGTGCCAGCTCAGAACTGGGGGCGAACACTGAAGCTTTCTTT
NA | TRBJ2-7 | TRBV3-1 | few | CASSQETRFDPYEQYF | TGTGCCAGCAGCCAAGAGACGAGGTTTGACCCCTACGAGCAGTACTTC
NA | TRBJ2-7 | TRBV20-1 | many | CSARGVRDYEQYF | TGCAGTGCTAGAGGGGTTAGGGACTACGAGCAGTACTTC
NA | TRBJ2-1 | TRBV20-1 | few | CSARGMTSFQFF | TGCAGTGCTAGAGGAATGACTAGTTTTCAGTTCTTC
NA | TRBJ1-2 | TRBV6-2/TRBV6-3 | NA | CASEWGPYGYTF | TGTGCCAGCGAGTGGGGACCCTATGGCTACACCTTC
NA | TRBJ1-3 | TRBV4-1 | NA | CASSRVLSSGNTIYF | TGCGCCAGCAGCCGAGTTCTGAGCTCTGGAAACACCATATATTTT
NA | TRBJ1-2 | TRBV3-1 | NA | CASSQVGRPGGGGYTF | TGTGCCAGCAGCCAAGTTGGGAGGCCCGGGGGGGGCGGCTACACCTTC